What follows are 3 T cell receptor beta chains derived from one specimen sequenced in a study of vaccination and CD4 T cells after COVID-19. These receptors' targets are unknown. Treatment of the sample: roughly 11-day PBMC culture with coronavirus spike peptide pools or control peptides (ViraFEST assay). The study sequenced cultured CD4+ T cell DNA using the Oncomine TCR Beta short-read assay. TCRdb redid the calling of the PCR reads with MiXCR, one entry per CDR3 protein. The sample shows some 9,500 distinct CDR3 sequences, roughly 34% of them seen only once. The sequencing input was CD4+ T cells from blood, cultured in vitro. The receptors were gathered from a human donor who had recovered from COVID-19.

The genes are TRBV29-1 and TRBJ1-1; TRBD1 might be the D (5 bases). Germline CDR1 and CDR2: SQVTM and ANQGSEA. V lost 4 bases and J lost 8, with 8 bases in between. The CDR3 spans 10 residues. CDR3 sequence (DNA): TGCAGCGTTGGGACATCCGAAGCTTTCTTT. Its translation: CSVGTSEAFF.

This clonotype was seen a few times. The gene calls are TRBV7-9 and TRBJ2-7; 11 bases match TRBD1. The germline CDR1 and CDR2 sequences are SEHNR and FQNEAQ (reference sequence). CDR3 length: 14 amino acids. V shed 5 bases, J shed 6 bases, and the junction held 6 bases outside the gene matches. In DNA form, the CDR3 reads TGTGCCAGCAGCCGAGGACAGGGGGCGAGCGAGCAGTACTTC. Its protein is CASSRGQGASEQYF.

DNA of the CDR3: TGCAGTGCTAGAGAGACAGGGTACCCCGGGGAGCTGTTTTTT. Translating it yields CSARETGYPGELFF. The rearrangement joins TRBV20-1 to TRBJ2-2; 7 bases are a match to TRBD1. V shed 0 bases and J 6 bases; nucleotides not matched to a gene: 4. The germline CDR1 and CDR2 sequences are DFQATT and SNEGSKA (reference sequence). This CDR3 has 14 amino acids.